The rows below give T cell receptor beta chains drawn from one sample of a study of vaccination and CD4 T cells after COVID-19. Their target antigens are unknown. TCRdb reanalysed the PCR reads using MiXCR and keeps one entry per CDR3 protein. The sample lists 10,000 to 15,000 distinct CDR3 sequences; around three fifths were seen once. Source material: CD4+ T cells from blood, cultured in vitro. These receptors originate from a human donor who had recovered from COVID-19. Both conserved end residues are part of each CDR3. Each record gives: V gene, CDR3 length, J gene, clone size, D gene, CDR3 DNA, CDR3 protein. A D gene is named only where the DNA matches it firmly. Rows may omit the clone size; those that give it use once, few, many or a size class.

>TRBV7-2|13|TRBJ1-5|-|-
TGTGCCAGCAGCTCAGTAGGGGGACAGCCCCAGCATTTT
CASSSVGGQPQHF
>TRBV20-1|15|TRBJ2-7|-|-
TGCAGTGCTAGAGGGCCTAGTGGAACAGGCTACGAGCAGTACTTC
CSARGPSGTGYEQYF
>TRBV28|14|TRBJ2-3|-|-
TGTGCCAGCAGTTCAGGGTCATTCACAGATACGCAGTATTTT
CASSSGSFTDTQYF
>TRBV19|15|TRBJ1-1|-|-
TGTGCCAGTAGTGGGTATTCTATTAAGGGCACTGAAGCTTTCTTT
CASSGYSIKGTEAFF
>TRBV7-2|14|TRBJ1-2|-|TRBD1
TGTGCCAGCAGCCAAAACCAGGGGGACTATGGCTACACCTTC
CASSQNQGDYGYTF
>TRBV12-3/TRBV12-4|15|TRBJ1-1|-|TRBD1
TGTGCCAGCAGCCCGGCCCAGGGGGTAATGGCTGAAGCTTTCTTT
CASSPAQGVMAEAFF
>TRBV6-4|17|TRBJ2-7|-|-
TGTGCCAGCAGTGACTCGTTCCGGGACTGCCTCTCCTACGAGCAGTACTTC
CASSDSFRDCLSYEQYF
>TRBV5-1|15|TRBJ1-5|-|-
TGCGCCAGCAGCTGGACGGGATCCGCGGATCAGCCCCAGCATTTT
CASSWTGSADQPQHF
>TRBV20-1|16|TRBJ2-2|-|-
TGCAGTGCTAGAGATATCGGGACCGAACACACCGGGGAGCTGTTTTTT
CSARDIGTEHTGELFF
>TRBV6-1|12|TRBJ1-1|few|-
TGTGCCAGCAAAGGGGTGAACACTGAAGCTTTCTTT
CASKGVNTEAFF
>TRBV7-6|12|TRBJ2-7|-|-
TGTGCCAGCCCGGCGGTTAACTACGAGCAGTACTTC
CASPAVNYEQYF
>TRBV28|16|TRBJ2-3|-|TRBD2
TGTGCCAGCAGGACTGGACTAGCGGGAGATTGGTATACGCAGTATTTT
CASRTGLAGDWYTQYF
>TRBV7-2|16|TRBJ2-1|-|-
TGTGCCAGCAGCCGTGGCCTAAGGCTGTCAGGCAATGAGCAGTTCTTC
CASSRGLRLSGNEQFF
>TRBV12-3/TRBV12-4|14|TRBJ2-5|-|-
TGTGCCAGCAGTTCCAATCAGGGCGAAAAGGCCCAGTACTTC
CASSSNQGEKAQYF
>TRBV12-3/TRBV12-4|13|TRBJ1-1|-|TRBD1
TGTGCCAGCAGTCCCACAGGGGGCAGTGAAGCTTTCTTT
CASSPTGGSEAFF
>TRBV19|13|TRBJ1-3|-|-
TGTGCCACCAGCCCGGGGACTCGGGGCACCATATATTTT
CATSPGTRGTIYF
>TRBV7-9|14|TRBJ2-7|-|-
TGTGCCAGCAGCAGATGGGACATATCCTACGAGCAGTACTTC
CASSRWDISYEQYF
>TRBV20-1|13|TRBJ1-6|-|-
TGCAGTGCTAGAGACGCCCCAAATTCACCCCTCCACTTT
CSARDAPNSPLHF